This passage covers 12 T cell receptor beta chains from one sample sequenced in a study of Tregs in tolerant kidney transplant recipients. The table came from immunoSEQ multiplex PCR; TCRdb's copy has only in-frame clones and leaves some out. The sample holds some 240,000 clones; approximately 84% are singletons and the top ten take 0.64%. The specimen was CD4+ T cells from blood. All receptors come from a human donor in good health.

The V gene is TRBV5-8, the J gene TRBJ1-1; no clear D. Germline assignment: CDR1 SGHTS and CDR2 YDEGEE. Trimming shortened V by 0 bases and J by 10 bases, and 10 bases separated the two germline ends. The CDR3 contains 12 residues. In DNA, the CDR3 is TGTGCCAGCAGCTTGGTGAGTTGGGGAGCTTTCTTT. Translation: CASSLVSWGAFF.

The chain joins TRBV5-1 to TRBJ2-1; 13 bases align to TRBD2. J was trimmed by 7 bases and V by 2 bases; bases with no gene match: 6. The CDR3 extends over 16 amino acids. The germline V gene has CDR1 SGHRS and CDR2 YFSETQ. The CDR3 bases are TGCGCCAGCAGCTTAGGACTAGCGGGAGACGAGAATGAGCAGTTCTTC. It is translated as CASSLGLAGDENEQFF.

The rearrangement joins TRBV18 to TRBJ1-4; 7 bases agree with TRBD1. The CDR3 consists of 14 residues. Germline loops: CDR1 KGHSH, CDR2 LQKENI. Losses at the gene ends were 3 bases for V and 7 bases for J; bases not matched to a gene: 5. The CDR3 sequence: CASSPDRVFEKLFF. The CDR3 coding sequence is TGTGCCAGCTCACCTGACAGGGTTTTTGAAAAACTGTTTTTT.

This chain connects TRBV27 to TRBJ1-4; 7 nucleotides line up with TRBD1. The junction had 14 bases not matched to a gene; V was cut back by 4 bases and J by 0 bases. Germline loops: CDR1 MNHEY, CDR2 SMNVEV (reference sequence). The CDR3 has 19 residues. CDR3 sequence (DNA): TGTGCCAGCAGTTCCTTACGACAGGGAGGGAGTGCAACTAATGAAAAACTGTTTTTT. This translates into CASSSLRQGGSATNEKLFF.

This chain connects TRBV6-6 to TRBJ2-3; maybe TRBD2 (6 bases). The germline gives CDR1 MNHNY, CDR2 SVGAGI (reference sequence). V was pared by 2 bases and J by 4 bases, with 16 bases between. This CDR3 comprises 16 residues. The CDR3 DNA reads TGTGCCAGCAGTTACGCGGACTACTCGGGGGCAGATACGCAGTATTTT. Translation: CASSYADYSGADTQYF.

The chain employs TRBV21-1 and TRBJ1-2; no DNA check was done on the table's D call, TRBD1. TRBV21-1 is termed a pseudogene. The CDR3 contains 15 residues. The CDR3 DNA sequence: TGTGCCAGCAGCGTCAGGACAGGGCCCGCCTGGGGCTACACCTTC. It translates to CASSVRTGPAWGYTF.

The chain employs TRBV5-1 and TRBJ2-6; D call uncertain. V was clipped by 4 bases and J by 0 bases, with 8 bases between them. The CDR3 has 15 residues. CDR1 is SGHRS, CDR2 YFSETQ, per germline. CDR3 loop: CASSTSGSGANVLTF. Written as DNA, the CDR3 is TGCGCCAGCAGCACTTCAGGCTCTGGGGCCAACGTCCTGACTTTC.

The CDR3 reads CASTPGLISTGELFF. The CDR3 DNA is TGCGCCAGCACCCCCGGACTGATAAGCACCGGGGAGCTGTTTTTT. This chain connects TRBV10-2 to TRBJ2-2, with TRBD2 as a possible D gene (5 bases). Germline V lookup: CDR1 WSHSY, CDR2 SAAADI. Deletions cut 7 bases from V and 4 bases from J, with 16 bases between. The CDR3 extends over 15 amino acids.

V gene TRBV12-5 combines with J gene TRBJ2-1; the match to TRBD2 covers 10 bases. The CDR3 has 16 amino acids. Per germline, CDR1 LGHNT and CDR2 FRNRAP. V lost 6 bases and J lost 3; bases outside the gene matches: 8. The CDR3 is CASGAGGTSDYNEQFF. DNA of the CDR3: TGTGCTAGTGGGGCCGGGGGGACTAGCGACTACAATGAGCAGTTCTTC.

V gene TRBV6-6 combines with J gene TRBJ1-2; TRBD1 agrees at 7 bases. The V segment lost 5 bases and the J segment 2 bases; nucleotides outside the gene matches: 5. The CDR3 length is 14 residues. Germline loops: CDR1 MNHNY, CDR2 SVGAGI (reference sequence). The CDR3 loop is CASSPTTGNYGYTF. CDR3 nucleotides: TGTGCCAGCAGTCCGACGACAGGGAACTATGGCTACACCTTC.

V is TRBV4-1 and J is TRBJ1-1; D might be TRBD1 (6 bases). V was pared by 1 base and J by 2 bases, with 14 bases between. The CDR3 sequence is 16 residues long. Germline assignment: CDR1 MGHRA and CDR2 YSYEKL. The CDR3 sequence is CASSQGRRTDNTEAFF. For the CDR3, the DNA is TGCGCCAGCAGCCAAGGGCGGAGGACAGACAACACTGAAGCTTTCTTT.

In this sample, this clone turned up a few times. The CDR3 coding sequence is TGTGCCAGCAGTTACTCGGATGGGCCTGGGTATTTT. Its protein product is CASSYSDGPGYF. V gene TRBV6-6 combines with J gene TRBJ2-3; unclear D gene. There are 12 residues in the CDR3. Deletions cut 0 bases from V and 14 bases from J, with 12 bases between. Germline loops: CDR1 MNHNY, CDR2 SVGAGI (reference sequence).